This T cell receptor (beta chain) was observed in a study of blood T cell repertoires in COVID-19 (dated by TCRdb to 2020 to 2021). Regarding the study in general: Samples covering the acute and convalescent phases of COVID-19 were provided by collaborators in the United States, Italy and Spain. The prospective study material was composed of cDNA or gDNA derived from T cells, B-cell-depleted T cells, or PBMCs. Subjects who had been exposed to COVID-19, were actively infected with it, or had recovered from it provided the deeply sampled blood TCRbeta repertoires that made up the dataset. Nearly every sample came with metadata listing a de-identified subject ID, COVID-19 status, age in years and sex. Where available, HLA class I and class II types were obtained from metadata supplied by the sample provider rather than from assay-based typing. The samples were drawn from two sources: the first 160 participants of the ongoing ImmuneRACE study, and 950 to 1,500 subjects contributed by 6 global collaborators. The repertoires were released in a freely available public database intended as a resource for research on the immune response to SARS-CoV-2.

The CDR3 runs 14 residues from the cysteine to the phenylalanine. Solely the CDR3 DNA is kept, with 42 bases framed from the first base. V sheds 0 bases and J sheds 4 bases, leaving 7 bases between their ends. The germline V gene sets CDR1 to SGHRS and CDR2 to YFSETQ. As for this clone: There is no known antigen for this receptor. No much larger clonotype is one base removed from it; base qualities were not supplied.

Overall study outcomes, separate from this receptor: The quantity of clinical and demographic metadata differed by source and by participant and was supplied without curation.

The immunoSEQ Assay, a bias-controlled multiplex PCR, was used to amplify TCRbeta CDR3 regions from genomic DNA. On the authors' methods: The number of nucleated cells in each sample was estimated by amplification of reference gene primers within the assay. Sequence reads were collapsed and filtered to measure the absolute abundance of every unique TCRbeta CDR3 rearrangement. For each sample, productive Simpson clonality was calculated by taking the square root of Simpson's diversity index across productive rearrangements. Imported from immuneACCESS, the table was reduced by TCRdb to in-frame sequences with V and J called. These copies leave out some clones; in studies compared against another copy, an unresolved V gene accounts for under half, and the cause of the remainder is not known. D and trimming come from the DNA, and the V and J calls and clone size come from that table. Recorded for this sample are approximately 150,000 clones; about nine tenths of them occurred a single time. The ten largest clones add up to 4% of the sample.

Participants in the prospective study were enrolled through a virtual design, were aged about 18 to 90 years, and lived in roughly 26 United States geographic areas. In the prospective study, cohorts were assigned on the basis of participant-reported clinical history obtained from a screening survey and a study questionnaire. A participant counted as exposed if, within 2 weeks of entering the study, that participant had been in contact with someone who had a PCR-confirmed or clinician-diagnosed COVID-19 case. In the prospective study, mobile phlebotomists collected whole blood, serum and a nasopharyngeal or oropharyngeal swab from each participant. Prospective study participants could optionally give additional blood draws and questionnaires over an approximately two-month period. Prospective study blood samples were shipped either frozen or at room temperature before DNA extraction.

The sequenced material came from PBMCs or T cells enriched from blood (not recorded which). The receptor was derived from a woman between 40 and 50 years old who had been exposed to COVID-19. Rearrangement joined TRBV5-1 to TRBJ2-2; the D gene lacks a confident call. This receptor has the CDR3 CASSLDWATGELFF. The nucleotide sequence is given as TGCGCCAGCAGCTTGGATTGGGCCACCGGGGAGCTGTTTTTT.